The rows below give T cell receptor beta chains drawn from one sample of a study of immune evolution from preneoplasia to lung adenocarcinoma. Repertoires were generated with immunoSEQ multiplex PCR, while TCRdb's copy carries only in-frame clones and drops some. The sample shows 5,000 or so clones, roughly four fifths of them seen only once. Sequencing was performed on FFPE adjacent normal lung tissue. The receptors here all came from a donor of 70 years or more with lung adenocarcinoma. Each CDR3 is given with its conserved first and last residue. A D gene is named only where the DNA matches it firmly. The listing skips clone size in some rows; elsewhere it reads once, few, many or a size class.

NA	TRBV27	TRBJ2-3	NA	TGTGCCAGCAGTGACTTTCAGGGGAGCACAGATACGCAGTATTTT	CASSDFQGSTDTQYF
NA	TRBV19	TRBJ2-2	TRBD1	TGTGCCAGTAGTATAGGATTTACAGGGGGCGCGGACGGGGAGCTGTTTTTT	CASSIGFTGGADGELFF
once	TRBV9	TRBJ1-2	NA	TGTGCCAGCAGCGACAGGGTTGGCTACACCTTC	CASSDRVGYTF
NA	TRBV2	TRBJ2-5	NA	TGTGCCAGCAGGGTGGGGGATGAGACCCAGTACTTC	CASRVGDETQYF
NA	TRBV7-8	TRBJ2-2	NA	TGTGCCAGCACCTGGAGTAGGAACACCGGGGAGCTGTTTTTT	CASTWSRNTGELFF
NA	TRBV7-2	TRBJ2-7	NA	TGTGCCAGCAGCTTAGTGGCGGGAAAGTACGAGCAGTACTTC	CASSLVAGKYEQYF
NA	TRBV18	TRBJ1-1	NA	TGTGCCAGCTCACCATCCCTTGGCAGGGGAAACACTGAAGCTTTCTTT	CASSPSLGRGNTEAFF
NA	TRBV30	TRBJ1-1	TRBD1	TGTGCCTGGAGTGTACAGGGGTTGGGCACTGAAGCTTTCTTT	CAWSVQGLGTEAFF
NA	TRBV5-1	TRBJ2-3	TRBD2	TGCGCCAGCAGCTTGGGGACTAGCGGGAGGGCGCAGTATTTT	CASSLGTSGRAQYF
NA	TRBV7-9	TRBJ2-5	NA	TGTGCCAGCACCCAAACCACGACACCAGAGACCCAGTACTTC	CASTQTTTPETQYF
few	TRBV6-6	TRBJ2-7	NA	TGTGCCAGCAGGCGCTCCGGGTACGAGCAGTACTTC	CASRRSGYEQYF
NA	TRBV4-1	TRBJ1-4	NA	TGCGCCAGCAGCCAAGATCCAGGGGCATGGGAAAAACTGTTTTTT	CASSQDPGAWEKLFF
NA	TRBV29-1	TRBJ2-1	NA	TGCAGCGTTGGACTAGTAGCCTACAATGAGCAGTTCTTC	CSVGLVAYNEQFF
NA	TRBV29-1	TRBJ2-2	NA	TGCAGCGTTGGGCACGGGGAGCTGTTTTTT	CSVGHGELFF
NA	TRBV4-2	TRBJ2-1	TRBD1	TGTGCCAGCAGCCAAGAGGCCGGGACAGGGTACAATGAGCAGTTCTTC	CASSQEAGTGYNEQFF
NA	TRBV2	TRBJ1-1	NA	TGTGCCAGCGATTACTTCGGACGGAACACTGAAGCTTTCTTT	CASDYFGRNTEAFF
NA	TRBV25-1	TRBJ1-2	TRBD1	TGTGCCAGCAGTACCCGGACAGGCCCCCGGGGTGGCTACACCTTC	CASSTRTGPRGGYTF
NA	TRBV13	TRBJ2-7	TRBD2	TGTGCCAGCAGCTTGGGACTAGCGGGCCCCTACGAGCAGTACTTC	CASSLGLAGPYEQYF
NA	TRBV6-6	TRBJ2-7	NA	TGTGCCAGCGCCCCGTCCTCCCCTTACGAGCAGTACTTC	CASAPSSPYEQYF
NA	TRBV4-1	TRBJ2-3	TRBD2	TGCGCCAGCAGCCAGGATATATGGCGGGAGGAAATTACAGATACGCAGTATTTT	CASSQDIWREEITDTQYF
NA	TRBV28	TRBJ2-5	TRBD1	TGTGCCAGCAGGACGACAGGGGAGGAGACCCAGTACTTC	CASRTTGEETQYF
NA	TRBV28	TRBJ1-5	NA	TGTGCCAGCAGTTCCGGGGGGAGCAATCAGCCCCAGCATTTT	CASSSGGSNQPQHF
NA	TRBV27	TRBJ2-3	NA	TGTGCCAGCAGTTACGGCACAGATACGCAGTATTTT	CASSYGTDTQYF